This T cell receptor beta chain was found in a study of shared clonotypes between healthy human individuals (dated by TCRdb to 2020 to 2022). About the study as a whole: Two women and a few men aged 18 to 49 years were included in the cohort. For each donor, three plates each were used for CD4 naive and CD4 memory, two plates were used for CD8 naive, and one plate was used for CD8 memory. To estimate repertoire size and how much clonotype sharing occurs between individuals, the study deeply sequenced the blood TCR repertoires of roughly 5 healthy adults. Libraries were prepared and TCR repertoires were sequenced by different laboratories using diverse techniques, in order to increase sequencing depth and limit assay-specific biases. Between about 0.94 and 8.9 billion PBMCs per donor were obtained by leukapheresis.

Using the deep immunoSEQ assay, TCR CDR3 regions were amplified from genomic DNA by multiplex PCR. Extracted genomic DNA from each cell subset was spread evenly across all wells of several immunoSEQ 96-well plates, with each plate serving as a replicate. For sorted subsets, each replicate PCR was loaded with approximately 200 ng genomic DNA, equivalent to about 33,000 T cell genomes. The purified libraries were quantified using a Qubit 3.0 fluorometer, sized with a Bioanalyzer 2100, and then quantified again using the KAPA Library Quantification kit. Each immunoSEQ 96-well plate was sequenced on its own single-read 150-cycle Illumina NextSeq 550 flow cell. The study's processing was this. Because the immunoSEQ output included only junctional sequences and no quality scores, the filtering could not be the same as the filtering used for full-length reads. To assign V/J genes and CDR3, sequences were annotated using PyIR, a Python wrapper for IgBLAST v1.9, with IMGT germline references. Reads were filtered out if the reads had weak V/J assignments (E-value above 1e-6), no CDR3, stop codons, out-of-frame junctions, or ambiguous translated residues. V3J clonotypes were defined by identical inferred V gene, J gene, and CDR3 amino acid sequence. The percentage overlap between two repertoires was calculated by dividing the number of shared unique clonotypes by the size of the smaller repertoire. Three approaches were used to assess repertoire richness: RTK rarefaction, the Chao1 estimator, and Recon v2.1 estimates of unobserved clonotypes. For all TCRbeta clonotypes obtained by the gDNA method from a few donors, generation probabilities were computed with OLGA. TCRdb took over this immuneACCESS table, retaining in-frame rearrangements with V and J assigned. Such tables are incomplete; in checked studies, under half of the missing clones stem from an unresolved V gene, and the remainder is unexplained. That table gives V, J and clone size, and the DNA gave D and trimming. This sample comprises 850,000 to 1,100,000 clones, approximately 80% of them detected only once. The ten largest clonotypes hold 0.85% to 1% of the sample.

Note on this clone: Its recognized antigen is unknown. No much larger clone exists at a distance of one base, and base qualities are not known.

The donors were healthy, HIV-negative adults who had no recently reported acute infections or vaccinations. All donors were Caucasian adults living in Nashville, Tennessee, USA. CD4+ T cells were enriched by magnetic negative selection, after which naive cells were positively selected on CD45RA and the negative fraction was taken as the memory subset. After blood collection by leukapheresis, PBMCs were isolated using Ficoll-Histopaque density gradient centrifugation and then cryopreserved in the vapor phase of liquid nitrogen. Analytical flow cytometry was used to check the purity and quantity of each magnetically sorted T cell population. Each sorted fraction had its genomic DNA isolated and then quantified by UV absorbance on a Nanodrop 2000c. Results and caveats for the whole study, not just this receptor: Even with the large sequencing depth, rarefaction of the sorted-subset datasets indicated that sequencing was incomplete. Naive subsets generally had larger estimated clonotype richness than memory subsets. Across a few donors, approximately 5% of naive CD4, roughly 3.3% of naive CD8, about 2.3% of memory CD4, and approximately 0.42% of memory CD8 clonotypes were shared. Sampling was restricted to blood, and TCR repertoires in tissue are likely to differ from TCR repertoires in blood. Higher generation probabilities were observed for clonotypes shared by all four sorted-subset donors than for non-shared clonotypes. Because the study included a small number of donors, the genetic and exposure-history diversity represented was limited. Pairwise subsampling led to the expectation that sequencing depth would affect the degree of clonotype sharing among donors.

Sequencing used memory CD4+ T cells from PBMCs. The label giving this sample's cell subset or site can be read as: CD45RA-negative fraction. The source is a man aged 18 to 29 in good health. Some clones in this sample may be carry-over from other donors' samples.

The DNA is as follows: TGTGCCAGCAGCTCCCCGACAGGGTCGAACACCGGGGAGCTGTTTTTT. The encoded protein is CASSSPTGSNTGELFF. The receptor chain draws on TRBV7-9 and TRBJ2-2, with TRBD1 matching 7 junction bases. The germline V gene encodes CDR1 SEHNR and CDR2 FQNEAQ (reference sequence). The CDR3, cysteine through phenylalanine, is 16 amino acids long. This entry keeps only the CDR3 DNA: 48 bases, framed from base 1. The junction shows trimming of 4 bases on V and 0 bases on J, and the gene matches do not reach 5 bases of it.